One and the same sample provided the 7 T cell receptor beta chains below, sequenced in a study of T cell responses to AZD1222 COVID-19 vaccine. Generated by immunoSEQ multiplex PCR, the TCRdb table keeps only in-frame clones and is missing some. The sample yields 60,000 to 70,000 clones, roughly four fifths seen once. Sample: peripheral blood, taken on day 0 of AZD1222 vaccination. These receptors were taken from an adult in good health.

The rearrangement links TRBV2 to TRBJ1-6; maybe TRBD1 (5 bases). The germline V gene encodes CDR1 SNHLY and CDR2 FYNNEI. This CDR3 is built from 18 residues. Deletions cut 4 bases from V and 0 bases from J, with 16 bases between. CDR3 protein: CASSGGALVSSYNSPLHF. The CDR3 bases are TGTGCCAGCAGTGGCGGGGCACTCGTGAGCTCCTATAATTCACCCCTCCACTTT.

With regard to this clone: Other DNA variants within this sample encode the same CDR3. The J gene is TRBJ1-2, the V gene TRBV28; D not resolved. Per the germline V gene, CDR1 is MDHEN and CDR2 is SYDVKM. V was pared by 1 base and J by 2 bases, with 2 bases between. CDR3 length: 12 amino acids. The CDR3 DNA sequence: TGTGCCAGCAGTTTATCCAACTATGGCTACACCTTC. This encodes CASSLSNYGYTF.

The chain combines TRBV6-6 with TRBJ1-3; D is ambiguous. This CDR3 has 14 residues. In germline, CDR1 is MNHNY, CDR2 SVGAGI (reference sequence). V gave up 6 bases and J gave up 2 bases, with 11 bases separating them. This CDR3 is CASRSGVTGNTIYF. The DNA for the CDR3 is TGTGCCAGCAGATCCGGGGTCACTGGAAACACCATATATTTT.

The count of this clone is one. The V gene is TRBV5-6, the J gene TRBJ1-3, with D unresolved. CDR3 length equals 15 residues. CDR1 is SGHDT and CDR2 is YYEEEE in the germline V gene. V was shortened by 0 bases and J by 0 bases, with 7 bases between the two germline ends. CDR3 bases: TGTGCCAGCAGCTTGGCGGGGATCTCTGGAAACACCATATATTTT. This encodes CASSLAGISGNTIYF. The full variable domain, with the rest looked up from reference TRBV5-6 and TRBJ1-3, is DAGVTQSPTHLIKTRGQQVTLRCSPKSGHDTVSWYQQALGQGPQFIFQYYEEEERQRGNFPDRFSGHQFPNYSSELNVNALLLGDSALYLCASSLAGISGNTIYFGEGSWLTVV.

This chain connects TRBV4-2 to TRBJ2-7; D may correspond to TRBD1 or TRBD2 (6 bases each). Trimming pared 3 bases from V and 9 bases from J, leaving 24 bases between. CDR1 is LGHNA, CDR2 YNFKEQ, per germline. This CDR3 contains 16 residues. The DNA of the CDR3 is TGTGCCAGCAGCCAGGGGGGCCTCCGGGAAGGTTATGGGCAGTACTTC. Amino acid sequence: CASSQGGLREGYGQYF.

This chain connects TRBV4-3 to TRBJ2-7; 7 bases agree with TRBD1. The ends lost 0 bases at V and 6 bases at J; junction bases unmatched: 11. In germline, CDR1 is LGHNA, CDR2 YSLEER. The CDR3 totals 16 residues. The CDR3 reads CASSQDLRGGAGEQYF. CDR3 nucleotide sequence: TGCGCCAGCAGCCAAGATCTCAGAGGGGGCGCAGGCGAGCAGTACTTC.

This rearrangement joins TRBV3-1 (or the pseudogene TRBV3-2) to TRBJ1-1; D uncertain. The CDR3 loop spans 13 amino acids. CDR1 and CDR2 from the germline V gene are LGHDT and YNNKEL (reference sequence). V gave up 4 bases and J gave up 2 bases, with 8 bases separating them. The CDR3 sequence is CASSPGLNTEAFF. For the CDR3, the DNA is TGTGCCAGCAGCCCTGGACTAAACACTGAAGCTTTCTTT.